In this sample, the clone carrying this T cell receptor beta chain turned up once. The sample comes from a study of T-cell reconstitution after alpha-beta-depleted transplantation in children. Researchers prepared the TCRbeta library using unique molecular identifiers, the study reports. TCRdb reprocessed the PCR reads via MiXCR and lists one record per CDR3 protein. This sample yields about a million distinct CDR3 sequences, of which around 30% are seen a single time; roughly 28% belongs to the top ten. Germline assignment: CDR1 MNHEY and CDR2 SVGAGI. Trimming stripped 2 bases from V and 7 bases from J, with 17 bases between. This CDR3 spans 16 amino acids.

This sequence joins TRBV6-5 and TRBJ1-4, with a weak D call TRBD1 (6 bases). The clonotype was recovered from a boy under three years old who had a stem cell transplant for SCID, so the T cells may come from the graft donor. Material: PBMCs, mostly from graft donor cells, obtained 360 days after TCRalphabeta/CD19-depleted stem cell transplant. The CDR3 sequence is CASSYGSNGGGEKLFF. The CDR3 DNA sequence: TGTGCCAGCAGTTACGGGTCGAATGGAGGGGGTGAAAAACTGTTTTTT.